Following are 23 T cell receptor beta chains from one sample sequenced in a study of T cell clones after liver transplantation. Method: immunoSEQ multiplex PCR; TCRdb's copy keeps in-frame clones and lacks some. Among 70,000 to 80,000 clones listed, more than 90% were seen once. The specimen was CD4+ T cells from blood, collected before liver transplant. The source of these receptors is a human donor who received a liver transplant.

The chain employs TRBV18 and TRBJ2-5; maybe TRBD1 (5 bases). Trimming removed 1 base from V and 4 bases from J, with 13 bases in between. Germline values: CDR1 KGHSH, CDR2 LQKENI. The CDR3 sequence is 15 residues long. DNA of the CDR3: TGTGCCAGCTCACCACTCCCAGGGTGGGGAGAGACCCAGTACTTC. Amino acids: CASSPLPGWGETQYF.

Here the CDR3 reads CASTFAGGSDYGYTF. DNA for the CDR3: TGTGCCAGTACCTTCGCAGGGGGCTCGGACTATGGCTACACCTTC. This rearrangement joins TRBV19 to TRBJ1-2; TRBD1 matches 8 bases. CDR3 length: 15 amino acids. The germline V gene has CDR1 LNHDA and CDR2 SQIVND (reference sequence). The ends lost 7 bases at V and 3 bases at J; junction bases unmatched: 10.

The chain has TRBV9 and TRBJ2-1, with 12 bases matching TRBD2. Germline CDR1 and CDR2: SGDLS and YYNGEE. Trimming at V came to 4 bases and at J to 8 bases, leaving 7 bases not matched to a gene. The CDR3 contains 15 residues. Here the CDR3 DNA reads TGTGCCAGCAGCTCCCGACTAGCGGGAGTCTATGAGCAGTTCTTC. Protein: CASSSRLAGVYEQFF.

This clone has more than one count but fewer than ten. The gene calls are TRBV5-1 and TRBJ1-1, with 7 nucleotides matching TRBD1. The CDR3 is 14 residues long. In germline, CDR1 is SGHRS, CDR2 YFSETQ. Trimming removed 4 bases from V and 7 bases from J; junction bases left unmatched: 10. For the CDR3, the DNA is TGCGCCAGCAGCAACCAACAGGGGCGGAGTGAAGCTTTCTTT. Protein sequence: CASSNQQGRSEAFF.

This clone was recorded once. The chain combines TRBV7-2 with TRBJ2-7; 8 bases align to TRBD2. The V gene's germline CDR1 is SGHTA and CDR2 FQGNSA. J gave up 2 bases and V 5 bases, and 8 bases lay outside the gene matches. This CDR3 spans 15 amino acids. CDR3 loop: CASSGTVAGTYEQYF. CDR3 in DNA: TGTGCCAGCAGCGGAACTGTAGCGGGGACCTACGAGCAGTACTTC.

This rearrangement joins TRBV5-1 to TRBJ2-7; D uncertain. This CDR3 spans 14 amino acids. Germline CDR1 and CDR2: SGHRS and YFSETQ. V was shortened by 2 bases and J by 9 bases, with 18 bases between the two germline ends. CDR3 protein: CASSLRLESTRQYF. For the CDR3, the DNA is TGCGCCAGCAGCTTACGACTCGAATCTACGAGGCAGTACTTC.

This chain uses TRBV10-2 with TRBJ1-1, with D perhaps matching TRBD1 (5 bases). Trimming left V 0 bases short and J 5 bases short, with 10 bases between. The CDR3 extends over 14 amino acids. Germline V lookup: CDR1 WSHSY, CDR2 SAAADI. The CDR3 here is CASSESQGMTEAFF. CDR3 bases: TGCGCCAGCAGTGAGTCGCAGGGTATGACTGAAGCTTTCTTT.

The chain recombines TRBV11-2 with TRBJ1-3, with no clear D. Germline V lookup: CDR1 SGHAT, CDR2 FQNNGV. The CDR3 runs to 14 residues. Trimming removed 2 bases at V and 1 base at J, with 6 bases between. The CDR3, as DNA: TGTGCCAGCAGCTTAACGAGTTCTGGAAACACCATATATTTT. It encodes CASSLTSSGNTIYF.

The chain recombines TRBV27 with TRBJ1-1, with TRBD1 matching over 8 bases. Germline V gene lookup returns CDR1 MNHEY and CDR2 SMNVEV (reference sequence). The V gene end was trimmed by 4 bases and the J gene end by 5 bases; junction bases not matched to a gene: 12. The CDR3 is made up of 16 amino acids. The CDR3 DNA follows: TGTGCCAGCAGTTCGGAGACAGGGGTTTTTGGTACTGAAGCTTTCTTT. It is translated as CASSSETGVFGTEAFF.

The chain links TRBV7-9 to TRBJ2-3; TRBD1 matches at 8 bases. CDR1 SEHNR and CDR2 FQNEAQ come from the germline V gene (reference sequence). J lost 2 bases, V lost 4 bases, and 2 bases had no gene match. The CDR3 sequence is 14 residues long. CDR3 bases: TGTGCCAGCAGCTGGGACAGGAACACAGATACGCAGTATTTT. Protein product: CASSWDRNTDTQYF.

This clone appeared once. The chain has TRBV5-1 and TRBJ1-3, with 9 bases matching TRBD1. CDR3 size: 17 residues. The junction had 8 bases not matched to a gene; V was cut back by 3 bases and J by 1 base. In germline, CDR1 is SGHRS, CDR2 YFSETQ. The CDR3 sequence: CASSYGVTGGSGNTIYF. As DNA, the CDR3 is TGCGCCAGCAGCTACGGAGTGACAGGGGGTTCTGGAAACACCATATATTTT.

CDR3 amino acids: CASSYRREYTEAFF. CDR3 in DNA: TGTGCCAGCAGTTACAGGAGGGAGTACACTGAAGCTTTCTTT. The rearrangement uses TRBV2 and TRBJ1-1; D possibly corresponds to TRBD1 (5 bases). Between the trimmed V and J ends, which lost 5 bases and 3 bases, there was a span of 13 bases. Germline V gene lookup returns CDR1 SNHLY and CDR2 FYNNEI. This CDR3 spans 14 amino acids.

V is TRBV30 and J is TRBJ1-5; tentative D call: TRBD1 (6 bases). Germline values: CDR1 GTSNPN, CDR2 SVGIG (reference sequence). The CDR3 extends over 13 amino acids. Trimming left V 6 bases short and J 4 bases short, with 13 bases between. CDR3 in DNA: TGTGCCTGCCGACAGGAAGAAAATCAGCCCCAGCATTTT. This codes for CACRQEENQPQHF.

The V gene is TRBV9, the J gene TRBJ1-3; D may be TRBD1 (5 bases). Trimming pared 4 bases from V and 4 bases from J, leaving 21 bases between. The CDR3 is 17 amino acids. Looked up from germline, CDR1 is SGDLS and CDR2 is YYNGEE. The CDR3 DNA reads TGTGCCAGCAGCCCGACGCGGGGGTCTAGCTACGGAAACACCATATATTTT. Its protein product is CASSPTRGSSYGNTIYF.

V gene TRBV7-2 combines with J gene TRBJ2-5; D tentatively reads TRBD1 or TRBD2 (5 bases each). Trimming stripped 4 bases from V and 5 bases from J, with 20 bases between. Germline V CDR1 and CDR2: SGHTA, FQGNSA. The CDR3 totals 16 residues. The CDR3 DNA is TGTGCCAGCAGCTCATATAGAGGAGACGGGACGGAGACCCAGTACTTC. Protein product: CASSSYRGDGTETQYF.

This chain connects TRBV7-6 to TRBJ2-7; D uncertain. CDR3 size: 15 residues. The germline gives CDR1 SGHVS, CDR2 FNYEAQ. The V end lost 3 bases, the J end lost 0 bases, and 12 bases lay between the germline ends. CDR3 protein: CASSLGRQHSYEQYF. DNA of the CDR3: TGTGCCAGCAGCTTGGGCCGACAACACTCCTACGAGCAGTACTTC.

V usage is TRBV5-1 and J usage is TRBJ2-3; 10 bases agree with TRBD1. Germline loops: CDR1 SGHRS, CDR2 YFSETQ. The CDR3 is 16 amino acids. The trim removed 3 bases at V and 4 bases at J, leaving 8 bases unmatched. CDR3 sequence (DNA): TGCGCCAGCAGCTCGCCCGGGGGGACAGGGGCAGATACGCAGTATTTT. It codes for CASSSPGGTGADTQYF. The full variable domain, with the rest looked up from reference TRBV5-1 and TRBJ2-3, is KAGVTQTPRYLIKTRGQQVTLSCSPISGHRSVSWYQQTPGQGLQFLFEYFSETQRNKGNFPGRFSGRQFSNSRSEMNVSTLELGDSALYLCASSSPGGTGADTQYFGPGTRLTVL.

The V gene is TRBV7-2, the J gene TRBJ1-4, with D perhaps matching TRBD1 (5 bases). CDR3 length: 15 residues. The germline V gene encodes CDR1 SGHTA and CDR2 FQGNSA. V lost 5 bases, J lost 7 bases, and 17 bases lay in between. The CDR3 nucleotides read TGTGCCAGCAGCGTAGGAGGCGGGACTTCTGAAAAACTGTTTTTT. Its translation is CASSVGGGTSEKLFF.

This sequence joins TRBV7-3 and TRBJ2-1; D could derive from TRBD1 or TRBD2 (5 bases each). V was clipped by 3 bases and J by 3 bases, with 15 bases between them. Germline V gene sequence: CDR1 SGHTA, CDR2 FQGTGA. The CDR3 has 16 amino acids. For the CDR3, the DNA is TGTGCCAGCAGCTTCTCCGGGACCCTCGACTACAATGAGCAGTTCTTC. Translation: CASSFSGTLDYNEQFF. Looking up the rest from reference TRBV7-3 and TRBJ2-1 gives the full variable domain: GAGVSQTPSNKVTEKGKYVELRCDPISGHTALYWYRQSLGQGPEFLIYFQGTGAADDSGLPNDRFFAVRPEGSVSTLKIQRTERGDSAVYLCASSFSGTLDYNEQFFGPGTRLTVL.

CDR3 DNA sequence: TGTGCCAGCAGCCCTAGCTTTCAGGGTACTGAAGCTTTCTTT. Encoded protein: CASSPSFQGTEAFF. The J gene is TRBJ1-1, the V gene TRBV7-9; TRBD1 might be the D (5 bases). V dropped 5 bases and J dropped 5 bases, with 15 bases sitting between them. CDR1 SEHNR and CDR2 FQNEAQ come from the germline V gene (reference sequence). The CDR3 sequence is 14 residues long.

The rearrangement links TRBV29-1 to TRBJ2-7; TRBD1 is a possible D gene (6 bases). V was cut by 6 bases and J by 5 bases, with 17 bases left in between. The CDR3 covers 13 residues. Germline values: CDR1 SQVTM, CDR2 ANQGSEA. The DNA of the CDR3 is TGCAGCGTGGATACAGGGAGAGGAGACGAGCAGTACTTC. As protein: CSVDTGRGDEQYF.

This chain uses TRBV29-1 with TRBJ2-7; 7 bases line up with TRBD1. Losses at the gene ends were 7 bases for V and 4 bases for J; bases not matched to a gene: 10. This CDR3 comprises 13 residues. CDR1 is SQVTM, CDR2 ANQGSEA, per germline. The CDR3 nucleotides read TGCAGCGCTCGAGGACAGGAGCTATACGAGCAGTACTTC. Its translation is CSARGQELYEQYF.

The chain has TRBV9 and TRBJ1-4; no definite D call. The CDR3 covers 14 residues. With 0 bases removed from V and 8 bases from J, the gap between germline ends came to 11 bases. CDR1 SGDLS and CDR2 YYNGEE come from the germline V gene. CDR3 region: CASSVESLGEKLFF. In DNA form, the CDR3 reads TGTGCCAGCAGCGTAGAAAGTTTAGGAGAAAAACTGTTTTTT.